The clone carrying this TCR beta chain has just a few counts. The sample belongs to a study of cytomegalovirus exposure and HLA in healthy donors. Amplification used 60 Vbeta primers and 13 Jbeta primers. Sequenced by immunoSEQ multiplex PCR; TCRdb stores in-frame clones only, minus some. The sample contains about 130,000 clones, around 77% of which appear only once. Germline loops: CDR1 MNHEY, CDR2 SMNVEV (reference sequence). The V segment lost 6 bases and the J segment 7 bases; nucleotides outside the gene matches: 10. This CDR3 is built from 15 residues. Input material: PBMCs. The V and J genes are TRBV27 and TRBJ2-1; 9 positions agree with TRBD1. The source is a man aged 25 to 45 in good health and CMV-seronegative. In DNA, the CDR3 is TGTGCCAGCAGCGCCGGGACAGGGTCATCAAATGAGCAGTTCTTC. Translating gives CASSAGTGSSNEQFF.